Listed below are T cell receptor beta chains from one sample, sequenced in a study of control samples from healthy donors and cancer patients. Sequencing used immunoSEQ multiplex PCR; TCRdb keeps in-frame clones, though not all of them. The table shows roughly 130,000 clones, with roughly 90% occurring only once. The sample was blood. The receptors stem from a man between 18 and 29 years old in good health. Both conserved end residues are part of each CDR3. D genes are given only for firm matches. Size is stated for part of the rows, as once, few or many counts, or as a class when the clone is expanded.

abundance	d_gene	v_gene	j_gene	len	CDR3aa	CDR3nt
NA	TRBD1	TRBV27	TRBJ1-5	14	CASSLKTGGQPQHF	TGTGCCAGCAGTTTAAAGACAGGGGGTCAGCCCCAGCATTTT
NA	NA	TRBV9	TRBJ2-6	15	CASSVGSSGANVLTF	TGTGCCAGCAGCGTAGGCAGCTCTGGGGCCAACGTCCTGACTTTC
NA	NA	TRBV30	TRBJ1-2	12	CAWSVRQVGYTF	TGTGCCTGGAGTGTACGCCAGGTTGGCTACACCTTC
once	NA	TRBV11-2	TRBJ1-6	12	CASSLENSPLHF	TGTGCCAGCAGCTTAGAGAATTCACCCCTCCACTTT
NA	NA	TRBV14	TRBJ1-1	12	CASSQRGKEAFF	TGTGCCAGCAGCCAACGGGGAAAAGAAGCTTTCTTT
NA	TRBD1	TRBV18	TRBJ1-1	14	CASSLQGANTEAFF	TGTGCCAGCTCACTTCAGGGGGCGAACACTGAAGCTTTCTTT
NA	NA	TRBV4-1	TRBJ1-2	14	CASSQGRANYGYTF	TGCGCCAGCAGCCAAGGACGAGCTAACTATGGCTACACCTTC
NA	NA	TRBV7-3	TRBJ2-1	16	CASSFRPGSSYNEQFF	TGTGCCAGCAGCTTTAGACCAGGGAGCTCCTACAATGAGCAGTTCTTC
NA	TRBD1	TRBV7-9	TRBJ2-3	14	CASSPGQGTDTQYF	TGTGCCAGCAGCCCAGGACAGGGCACAGATACGCAGTATTTT
NA	NA	TRBV6-5	TRBJ1-2	14	CASSTPGRFYGYTF	TGTGCCAGCAGTACGCCGGGACGCTTCTATGGCTACACCTTC
NA	NA	TRBV2	TRBJ1-4	16	CASSGDLRESNEKLFF	TGTGCCAGCAGTGGGGACTTAAGGGAATCTAATGAAAAACTGTTTTTT
NA	NA	TRBV21-1	TRBJ1-2	16	CASSKLRRQNYYGYTF	TGTGCCAGCAGCAAATTGAGAAGGCAGAATTACTATGGCTACACCTTC
NA	TRBD1	TRBV5-5	TRBJ2-7	13	CASSSDRGHEQYF	TGTGCCAGCAGCTCAGACAGGGGCCACGAGCAGTACTTC
NA	TRBD1	TRBV5-1	TRBJ2-7	14	CASSASTGLYEQYF	TGCGCCAGCAGCGCCTCGACAGGGCTCTACGAGCAGTACTTC
NA	NA	TRBV6-6	TRBJ1-5	16	CASSPDGRGNRQPQHF	TGTGCCAGCAGTCCCGATGGAAGGGGGAATCGGCAGCCCCAGCATTTT
NA	NA	TRBV30	TRBJ1-1	14	CAWSVAVMNTEAFF	TGTGCCTGGAGTGTCGCAGTGATGAACACTGAAGCTTTCTTT
NA	NA	TRBV18	TRBJ1-1	15	CASSLGPSGSTEAFF	TGTGCCAGCTCACTTGGCCCTTCCGGGAGCACTGAAGCTTTCTTT
once	NA	TRBV10-3	TRBJ2-1	13	CAISSGRGNEQFF	TGTGCCATCTCCTCTGGGCGGGGCAATGAGCAGTTCTTC
NA	NA	TRBV2	TRBJ1-3	14	CASRFGSSGNTIYF	TGTGCCAGCAGGTTCGGGAGCTCTGGAAACACCATATATTTT
NA	NA	TRBV18	TRBJ1-2	14	CASSPQGVDYGYTF	TGTGCCAGCTCCCCCCAAGGGGTCGACTATGGCTACACCTTC
NA	NA	TRBV18	TRBJ2-7	14	CASSPQSSSYEQYF	TGTGCCAGCTCACCTCAGAGTAGCAGCTACGAGCAGTACTTC
NA	NA	TRBV27	TRBJ1-6	16	CASRGGPSSYNSPLHF	TGTGCCAGCAGGGGAGGGCCCAGCTCCTATAATTCACCCCTCCACTTT